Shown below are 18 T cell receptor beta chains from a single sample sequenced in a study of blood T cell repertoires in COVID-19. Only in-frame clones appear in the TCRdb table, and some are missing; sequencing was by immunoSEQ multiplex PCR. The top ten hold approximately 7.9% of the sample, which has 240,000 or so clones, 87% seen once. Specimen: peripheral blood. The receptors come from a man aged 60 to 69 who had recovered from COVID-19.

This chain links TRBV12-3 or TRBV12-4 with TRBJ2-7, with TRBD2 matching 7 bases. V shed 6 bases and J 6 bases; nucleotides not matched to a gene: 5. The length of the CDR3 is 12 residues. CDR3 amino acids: CASSPGGGEQYF. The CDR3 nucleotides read TGTGCCAGCAGCCCTGGCGGGGGCGAGCAGTACTTC.

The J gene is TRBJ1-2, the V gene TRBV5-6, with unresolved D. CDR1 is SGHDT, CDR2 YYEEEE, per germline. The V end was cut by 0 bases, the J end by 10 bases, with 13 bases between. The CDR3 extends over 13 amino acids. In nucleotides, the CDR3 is TGTGCCAGCAGCTTGGCCGTCGGAGCAGACTACACCTTC. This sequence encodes CASSLAVGADYTF.

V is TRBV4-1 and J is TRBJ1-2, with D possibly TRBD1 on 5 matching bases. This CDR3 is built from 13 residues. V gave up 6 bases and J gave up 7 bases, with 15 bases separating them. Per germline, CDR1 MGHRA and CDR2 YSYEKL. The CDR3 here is CASRGPSTFGYTF. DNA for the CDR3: TGCGCCAGCAGGGGGCCTTCGACATTTGGCTACACCTTC.

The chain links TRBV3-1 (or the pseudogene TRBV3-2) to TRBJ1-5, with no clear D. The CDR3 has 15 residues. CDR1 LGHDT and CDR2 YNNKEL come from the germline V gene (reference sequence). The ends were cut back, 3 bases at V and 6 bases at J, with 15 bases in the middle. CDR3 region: CASSQTAGMTQPQHF. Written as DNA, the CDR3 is TGTGCCAGCAGCCAGACCGCGGGGATGACTCAGCCCCAGCATTTT.

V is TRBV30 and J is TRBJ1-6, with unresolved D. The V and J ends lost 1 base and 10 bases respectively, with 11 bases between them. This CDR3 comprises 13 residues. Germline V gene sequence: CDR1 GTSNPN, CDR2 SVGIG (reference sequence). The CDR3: CAWSADTRSPLHF. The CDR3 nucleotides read TGTGCCTGGAGTGCAGACACTCGATCACCCCTCCACTTT.

The CDR3 loop reads CASRMRLVVGELFF. For the CDR3, the DNA is TGTGCCAGCAGAATGCGTTTGGTGGTCGGGGAGCTGTTTTTT. The chain joins TRBV27 to TRBJ2-2; no clear D. Germline loops: CDR1 MNHEY, CDR2 SMNVEV (reference sequence). This CDR3 contains 14 residues. The V end lost 6 bases, the J end lost 7 bases, and 15 bases lay between the germline ends.

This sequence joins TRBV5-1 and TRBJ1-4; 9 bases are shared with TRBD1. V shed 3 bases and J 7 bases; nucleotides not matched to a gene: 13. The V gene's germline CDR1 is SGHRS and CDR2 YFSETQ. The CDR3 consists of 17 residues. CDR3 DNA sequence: TGCGCCAGCAGCTCCGCCGGACAGGGGCTCGGGGCTGAAAAACTGTTTTTT. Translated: CASSSAGQGLGAEKLFF. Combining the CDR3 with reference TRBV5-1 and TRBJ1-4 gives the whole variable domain KAGVTQTPRYLIKTRGQQVTLSCSPISGHRSVSWYQQTPGQGLQFLFEYFSETQRNKGNFPGRFSGRQFSNSRSEMNVSTLELGDSALYLCASSSAGQGLGAEKLFFGSGTQLSVL.

The CDR3 region has the DNA TGCGCCAGCAGCTTCGCACCACAGGGGCCCTCCTATAATTCACCCCTCCACTTT. Amino acids: CASSFAPQGPSYNSPLHF. The chain uses TRBV5-1 and TRBJ1-6; 7 bases align to TRBD1. Germline CDR1 is SGHRS and CDR2 is YFSETQ. The junction had 8 bases not matched to a gene; V was cut back by 2 bases and J by 0 bases. The CDR3 is 18 residues long.

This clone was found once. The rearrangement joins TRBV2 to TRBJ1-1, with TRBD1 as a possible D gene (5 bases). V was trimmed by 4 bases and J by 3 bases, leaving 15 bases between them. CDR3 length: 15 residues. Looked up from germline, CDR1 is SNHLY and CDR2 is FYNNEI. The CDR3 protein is CASSVGGTGYTEAFF. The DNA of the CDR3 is TGTGCCAGCAGTGTGGGAGGGACCGGGTACACTGAAGCTTTCTTT.

This CDR3 reads CASRTGVLSYNSPLHF. In DNA form, the CDR3 reads TGTGCCAGCAGGACTGGAGTACTCTCCTATAATTCACCCCTCCACTTT. This chain links TRBV27 with TRBJ1-6; D not certain. This CDR3 has 16 residues. Per germline, CDR1 MNHEY and CDR2 SMNVEV (reference sequence). Trimming removed 6 bases at V and 0 bases at J, with 12 bases between.

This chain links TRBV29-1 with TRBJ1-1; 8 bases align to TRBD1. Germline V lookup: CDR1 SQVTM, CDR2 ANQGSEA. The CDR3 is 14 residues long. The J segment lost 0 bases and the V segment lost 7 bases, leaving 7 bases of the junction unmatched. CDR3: CSGEGTGLNTEAFF. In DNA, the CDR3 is TGCAGCGGAGAAGGGACAGGTTTGAACACTGAAGCTTTCTTT.

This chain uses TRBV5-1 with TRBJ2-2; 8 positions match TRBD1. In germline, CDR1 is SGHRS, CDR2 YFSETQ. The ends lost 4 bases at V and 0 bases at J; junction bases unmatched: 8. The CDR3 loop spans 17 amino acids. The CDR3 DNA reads TGCGCCAGCAGCGGAGGGACAGGCGCGACGAACACCGGGGAGCTGTTTTTT. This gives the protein CASSGGTGATNTGELFF.

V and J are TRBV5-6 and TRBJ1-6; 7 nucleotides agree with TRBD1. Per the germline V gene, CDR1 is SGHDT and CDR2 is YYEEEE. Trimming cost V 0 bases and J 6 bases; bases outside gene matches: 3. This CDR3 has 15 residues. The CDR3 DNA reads TGTGCCAGCAGCTTGGAGGGGGCAGGTAATTCACCCCTCCACTTT. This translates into CASSLEGAGNSPLHF.

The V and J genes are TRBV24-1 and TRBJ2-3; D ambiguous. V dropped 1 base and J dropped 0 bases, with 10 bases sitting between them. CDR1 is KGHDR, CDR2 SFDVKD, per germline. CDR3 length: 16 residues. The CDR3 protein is CATSDLARTSTDTQYF. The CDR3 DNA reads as TGTGCCACCAGTGATTTAGCCCGAACGAGCACAGATACGCAGTATTTT.

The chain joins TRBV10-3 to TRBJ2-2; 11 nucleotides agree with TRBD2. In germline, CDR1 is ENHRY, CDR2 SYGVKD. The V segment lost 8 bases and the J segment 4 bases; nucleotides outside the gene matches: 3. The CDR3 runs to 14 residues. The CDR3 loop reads CAISSGGTTGELFF. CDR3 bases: TGTGCCATCTCTAGCGGGGGGACCACCGGGGAGCTGTTTTTT.

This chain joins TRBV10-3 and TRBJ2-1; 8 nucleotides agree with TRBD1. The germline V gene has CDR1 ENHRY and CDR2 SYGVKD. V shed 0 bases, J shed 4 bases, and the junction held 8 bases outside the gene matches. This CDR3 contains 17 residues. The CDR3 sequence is CAISESWGQVTYNEQFF. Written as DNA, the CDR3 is TGTGCCATCAGTGAGTCGTGGGGACAGGTGACATACAATGAGCAGTTCTTC.

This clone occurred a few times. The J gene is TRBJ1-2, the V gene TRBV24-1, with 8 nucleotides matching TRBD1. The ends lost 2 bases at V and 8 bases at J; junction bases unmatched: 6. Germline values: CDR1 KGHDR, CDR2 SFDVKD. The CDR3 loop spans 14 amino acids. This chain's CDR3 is CATSDSRQGLGYTF. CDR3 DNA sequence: TGTGCCACCAGTGATTCTAGACAGGGGCTAGGCTACACCTTC.

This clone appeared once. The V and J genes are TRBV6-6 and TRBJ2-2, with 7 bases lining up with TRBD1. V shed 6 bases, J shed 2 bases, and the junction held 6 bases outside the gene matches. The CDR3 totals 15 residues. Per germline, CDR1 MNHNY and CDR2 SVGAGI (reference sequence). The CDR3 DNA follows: TGTGCCAGCAGCCAGACAGGGTCTAACACCGGGGAGCTGTTTTTT. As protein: CASSQTGSNTGELFF.